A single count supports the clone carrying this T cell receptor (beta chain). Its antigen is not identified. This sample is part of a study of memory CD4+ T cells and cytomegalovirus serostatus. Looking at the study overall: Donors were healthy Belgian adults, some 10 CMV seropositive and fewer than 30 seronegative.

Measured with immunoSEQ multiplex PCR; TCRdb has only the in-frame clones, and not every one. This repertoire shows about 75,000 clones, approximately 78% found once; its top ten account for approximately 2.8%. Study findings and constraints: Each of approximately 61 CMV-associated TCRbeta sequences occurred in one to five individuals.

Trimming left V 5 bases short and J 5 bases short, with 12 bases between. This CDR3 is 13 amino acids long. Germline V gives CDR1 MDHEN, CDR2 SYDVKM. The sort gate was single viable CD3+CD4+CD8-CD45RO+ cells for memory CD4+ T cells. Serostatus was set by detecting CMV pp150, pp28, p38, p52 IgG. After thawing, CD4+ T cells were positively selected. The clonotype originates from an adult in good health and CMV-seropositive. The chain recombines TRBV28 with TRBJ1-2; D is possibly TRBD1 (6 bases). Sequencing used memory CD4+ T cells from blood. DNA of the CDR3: TGTGCCAGCAGTACAGGGATAGGGTATGGCTACACCTTC. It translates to CASSTGIGYGYTF.